The rows below give T cell receptor beta chains drawn from one sample of a study of OX40 agonist ivuxolimab in advanced cancers. The assay was immunoSEQ multiplex PCR, and TCRdb's table has in-frame clones only and misses some. The sample lists tens of thousands of clones; about nine tenths were seen once. Sample: CD4+ or CD8+ T cells sorted from blood, taken in a trial of the OX40 agonist ivuxolimab. All receptors come from an adult with an advanced solid tumor such as melanoma, head and neck, liver or kidney cancer. Both conserved end residues are part of each CDR3. D genes are given only for firm matches. Clone size is stated in some rows and not others, as once, few, many or a class when expanded.

j_call: TRBJ1-1; clone_size: -; v_call: TRBV5-1; d_call: -; cdr3_length: 13; cdr3_aa: CASSPSDSRSAFF; cdr3_nt: TGCGCCAGCAGCCCATCCGACTCCCGCTCCGCTTTCTTT
j_call: TRBJ2-3; clone_size: -; v_call: TRBV9; d_call: TRBD2; cdr3_length: 16; cdr3_aa: CASSVFSGVSGDTQYF; cdr3_nt: TGTGCCAGCAGCGTATTCAGCGGGGTCTCCGGGGATACGCAGTATTTT
j_call: TRBJ2-2; clone_size: once; v_call: TRBV19; d_call: -; cdr3_length: 14; cdr3_aa: CASSIVSNTGELFF; cdr3_nt: TGTGCCAGTAGTATAGTTTCGAACACCGGGGAGCTGTTTTTT
j_call: TRBJ2-3; clone_size: -; v_call: TRBV10-1; d_call: -; cdr3_length: 16; cdr3_aa: CASSDPGTPSPDTQYF; cdr3_nt: TGCGCCAGCAGTGATCCGGGGACTCCCTCGCCAGATACGCAGTATTTT
j_call: TRBJ2-2; clone_size: -; v_call: TRBV7-9; d_call: -; cdr3_length: 14; cdr3_aa: CASSFARDAGELFF; cdr3_nt: TGTGCCAGCAGCTTTGCCCGGGATGCCGGGGAGCTGTTTTTT
j_call: TRBJ1-2; clone_size: -; v_call: TRBV9; d_call: -; cdr3_length: 15; cdr3_aa: CASSVDSLPNYGYTF; cdr3_nt: TGTGCCAGCAGCGTTGACAGTCTACCTAACTATGGCTACACCTTC
j_call: TRBJ1-1; clone_size: -; v_call: TRBV7-3; d_call: TRBD1; cdr3_length: 14; cdr3_aa: CASSSQGGNTEAFF; cdr3_nt: TGTGCCAGCAGCTCTCAGGGGGGGAACACTGAAGCTTTCTTT
j_call: TRBJ2-5; clone_size: -; v_call: TRBV5-1; d_call: TRBD1; cdr3_length: 15; cdr3_aa: CASGTGGGIQETQYF; cdr3_nt: TGCGCCAGCGGGACAGGGGGCGGAATCCAAGAGACCCAGTACTTC
j_call: TRBJ2-7; clone_size: -; v_call: TRBV9; d_call: -; cdr3_length: 16; cdr3_aa: CASSVVGNALAYEQYF; cdr3_nt: TGTGCCAGCAGCGTAGTAGGTAATGCTCTCGCCTACGAGCAGTACTTC
j_call: TRBJ1-1; clone_size: few; v_call: TRBV5-1; d_call: TRBD1; cdr3_length: 15; cdr3_aa: CASSLGTGSDTEAFF; cdr3_nt: TGCGCCAGCAGCTTGGGGACAGGGTCGGATACTGAAGCTTTCTTT
j_call: TRBJ2-7; clone_size: once; v_call: TRBV12-5; d_call: -; cdr3_length: 14; cdr3_aa: CASGSVPTTVEQYF; cdr3_nt: TGTGCTAGTGGTTCGGTCCCAACCACGGTCGAGCAGTACTTC
j_call: TRBJ1-4; clone_size: -; v_call: TRBV7-2; d_call: -; cdr3_length: 14; cdr3_aa: CASSIGYGSEKLFF; cdr3_nt: TGTGCCAGCAGCATAGGCTACGGTAGTGAAAAACTGTTTTTT
j_call: TRBJ2-7; clone_size: few; v_call: TRBV19; d_call: -; cdr3_length: 15; cdr3_aa: CASRTRAEGSYEQYF; cdr3_nt: TGTGCCAGTAGGACCCGGGCCGAAGGATCCTACGAGCAGTACTTC
j_call: TRBJ2-1; clone_size: -; v_call: TRBV7-3; d_call: TRBD2; cdr3_length: 16; cdr3_aa: CASRPGTATSGSEQFF; cdr3_nt: TGTGCCAGCAGGCCCGGTACGGCGACTAGCGGGTCTGAGCAGTTCTTC
j_call: TRBJ2-1; clone_size: -; v_call: TRBV5-4; d_call: -; cdr3_length: 15; cdr3_aa: CASSLGGRGGDEQFF; cdr3_nt: TGTGCCAGCAGCCTCGGGGGAAGGGGCGGCGATGAGCAGTTCTTC
j_call: TRBJ1-6; clone_size: -; v_call: TRBV5-4; d_call: -; cdr3_length: 13; cdr3_aa: CASSLPGQSPLHF; cdr3_nt: TGTGCCAGCAGCTTGCCAGGGCAATCACCCCTCCACTTT
j_call: TRBJ1-2; clone_size: -; v_call: TRBV7-9; d_call: -; cdr3_length: 15; cdr3_aa: CASSPERDWAHGYTF; cdr3_nt: TGTGCCAGCAGCCCGGAGCGCGACTGGGCGCATGGCTACACCTTC
j_call: TRBJ1-2; clone_size: few; v_call: TRBV6-6; d_call: -; cdr3_length: 13; cdr3_aa: CASKLEGNYGYTF; cdr3_nt: TGTGCCAGCAAACTCGAGGGGAACTATGGCTACACCTTC
j_call: TRBJ2-5; clone_size: -; v_call: TRBV6-1; d_call: -; cdr3_length: 12; cdr3_aa: CASSEWAETQYF; cdr3_nt: TGTGCCAGCAGTGAATGGGCAGAGACCCAGTACTTC
j_call: TRBJ2-7; clone_size: -; v_call: TRBV11-1; d_call: -; cdr3_length: 13; cdr3_aa: CASSLGGEYEQYF; cdr3_nt: TGTGCCAGCAGCTTAGGCGGGGAGTACGAGCAGTACTTC
j_call: TRBJ1-5; clone_size: -; v_call: TRBV28; d_call: -; cdr3_length: 13; cdr3_aa: CASSLGGSQPQHF; cdr3_nt: TGTGCCAGCAGTCTGGGAGGAAGTCAGCCCCAGCATTTT
j_call: TRBJ2-5; clone_size: -; v_call: TRBV9; d_call: TRBD2; cdr3_length: 16; cdr3_aa: CASSPAGLAGGKTQYF; cdr3_nt: TGTGCCAGCAGCCCCGCCGGGCTAGCGGGGGGAAAGACCCAGTACTTC
j_call: TRBJ1-1; clone_size: -; v_call: TRBV5-8; d_call: -; cdr3_length: 12; cdr3_aa: CASSPWSPRAFF; cdr3_nt: TGTGCCAGCAGCCCCTGGTCTCCGAGGGCTTTCTTT
j_call: TRBJ1-2; clone_size: -; v_call: TRBV9; d_call: -; cdr3_length: 12; cdr3_aa: CASSVSAGSYTF; cdr3_nt: TGTGCCAGCAGCGTTTCGGCAGGGAGCTACACCTTC
j_call: TRBJ1-5; clone_size: -; v_call: TRBV10-3; d_call: -; cdr3_length: 15; cdr3_aa: CAISETDSSNQPQHF; cdr3_nt: TGTGCCATCAGTGAAACGGACTCTAGCAATCAGCCCCAGCATTTT
j_call: TRBJ1-1; clone_size: -; v_call: TRBV7-3; d_call: -; cdr3_length: 12; cdr3_aa: CASSSRTGEAFF; cdr3_nt: TGTGCCAGCAGCTCTCGGACGGGTGAAGCTTTCTTT
j_call: TRBJ2-3; clone_size: -; v_call: TRBV9; d_call: -; cdr3_length: 15; cdr3_aa: CASTITGKWTDTQYF; cdr3_nt: TGTGCCAGCACCATAACAGGGAAATGGACAGATACGCAGTATTTT
j_call: TRBJ2-7; clone_size: -; v_call: TRBV2; d_call: -; cdr3_length: 13; cdr3_aa: CASSEALGFEQYF; cdr3_nt: TGTGCCAGCAGTGAAGCGCTTGGATTCGAGCAGTACTTC
j_call: TRBJ2-7; clone_size: -; v_call: TRBV2; d_call: -; cdr3_length: 13; cdr3_aa: CATSGDGSYEQYF; cdr3_nt: TGTGCCACCTCTGGGGACGGCTCCTACGAGCAGTACTTC
j_call: TRBJ1-2; clone_size: -; v_call: TRBV19; d_call: TRBD1; cdr3_length: 14; cdr3_aa: CASSRGTANYGYTF; cdr3_nt: TGTGCCAGTAGTAGGGGGACAGCTAACTATGGCTACACCTTC
j_call: TRBJ2-2; clone_size: -; v_call: TRBV7-8; d_call: TRBD1; cdr3_length: 19; cdr3_aa: CASSLGGQGEILGTGELFF; cdr3_nt: TGTGCCAGCAGCTTAGGGGGACAGGGGGAAATATTGGGCACCGGGGAGCTGTTTTTT
j_call: TRBJ2-1; clone_size: -; v_call: TRBV5-4; d_call: -; cdr3_length: 13; cdr3_aa: CASSLDQRNEQFF; cdr3_nt: TGTGCCAGCAGCTTGGATCAGCGGAATGAGCAGTTCTTC
j_call: TRBJ1-5; clone_size: -; v_call: TRBV19; d_call: -; cdr3_length: 13; cdr3_aa: CASSKEVAQPQHF; cdr3_nt: TGTGCCAGTAGTAAAGAAGTAGCCCAGCCCCAGCATTTT
j_call: TRBJ2-3; clone_size: -; v_call: TRBV7-6; d_call: -; cdr3_length: 16; cdr3_aa: CASSLGAGFSTDTQYF; cdr3_nt: TGTGCCAGCAGCCTAGGGGCCGGATTTAGCACAGATACGCAGTATTTT
j_call: TRBJ2-3; clone_size: -; v_call: TRBV5-1; d_call: -; cdr3_length: 15; cdr3_aa: CASSLDPGVQDTQYF; cdr3_nt: TGCGCCAGCAGCTTGGACCCAGGGGTTCAAGATACGCAGTATTTT
j_call: TRBJ2-7; clone_size: -; v_call: TRBV19; d_call: -; cdr3_length: 14; cdr3_aa: CASRPVSSSYEQYF; cdr3_nt: TGTGCCAGTAGGCCCGTCTCAAGCTCCTACGAGCAGTACTTC
j_call: TRBJ2-3; clone_size: -; v_call: TRBV7-8; d_call: -; cdr3_length: 14; cdr3_aa: CASSLVAEEGAQYF; cdr3_nt: TGTGCCAGCAGCTTAGTAGCCGAGGAAGGTGCGCAGTATTTT
j_call: TRBJ2-7; clone_size: -; v_call: TRBV5-6; d_call: TRBD2; cdr3_length: 15; cdr3_aa: CASILAGGSSYEQYF; cdr3_nt: TGTGCCAGCATCCTAGCGGGGGGTAGTTCCTACGAGCAGTACTTC
j_call: TRBJ1-5; clone_size: -; v_call: TRBV19; d_call: -; cdr3_length: 15; cdr3_aa: CASSIDSIGYQPQHF; cdr3_nt: TGTGCCAGTAGTATCGACTCAATAGGATATCAGCCCCAGCATTTT
j_call: TRBJ1-6; clone_size: once; v_call: TRBV5-8; d_call: -; cdr3_length: 13; cdr3_aa: CASSSGPSSPLHF; cdr3_nt: TGTGCCAGCAGCTCTGGGCCGTCTTCACCCCTCCACTTT
j_call: TRBJ2-3; clone_size: -; v_call: TRBV6-5; d_call: -; cdr3_length: 15; cdr3_aa: CASSYSGTASDTQYF; cdr3_nt: TGTGCCAGCAGTTACTCGGGGACCGCCTCAGATACGCAGTATTTT
j_call: TRBJ2-7; clone_size: -; v_call: TRBV5-5; d_call: -; cdr3_length: 11; cdr3_aa: CASSTIYEQYF; cdr3_nt: TGTGCCAGCAGCACCATATACGAGCAGTACTTC
j_call: TRBJ2-2; clone_size: -; v_call: TRBV30; d_call: TRBD2; cdr3_length: 14; cdr3_aa: CAWSGTSGGGELFF; cdr3_nt: TGTGCCTGGAGCGGGACTAGCGGGGGAGGGGAGCTGTTTTTT
j_call: TRBJ2-2; clone_size: -; v_call: TRBV11-2; d_call: -; cdr3_length: 15; cdr3_aa: CASSLGGRETGELFF; cdr3_nt: TGTGCCAGCAGCTTAGGAGGGCGGGAAACCGGGGAGCTGTTTTTT
j_call: TRBJ2-5; clone_size: -; v_call: TRBV5-4; d_call: TRBD2; cdr3_length: 15; cdr3_aa: CASSLVGGGLETQYF; cdr3_nt: TGTGCCAGCAGCTTGGTGGGGGGAGGGCTAGAGACCCAGTACTTC
j_call: TRBJ1-3; clone_size: -; v_call: TRBV5-6; d_call: -; cdr3_length: 16; cdr3_aa: CASSLAPTSSGNTIYF; cdr3_nt: TGTGCCAGCAGCTTGGCCCCGACAAGCTCTGGAAACACCATATATTTT
j_call: TRBJ1-1; clone_size: -; v_call: TRBV19; d_call: -; cdr3_length: 11; cdr3_aa: CASTQNTEAFF; cdr3_nt: TGTGCCAGTACCCAAAACACTGAAGCTTTCTTT
j_call: TRBJ1-1; clone_size: -; v_call: TRBV5-4; d_call: TRBD1; cdr3_length: 15; cdr3_aa: CASREGQIVNTEAFF; cdr3_nt: TGTGCCAGCAGAGAGGGACAGATCGTCAACACTGAAGCTTTCTTT
j_call: TRBJ2-2; clone_size: -; v_call: TRBV11-2; d_call: -; cdr3_length: 15; cdr3_aa: CASSPGRSNTGELFF; cdr3_nt: TGTGCCAGCAGCCCGGGACGGTCGAACACCGGGGAGCTGTTTTTT
j_call: TRBJ2-5; clone_size: -; v_call: TRBV1; d_call: -; cdr3_length: 17; cdr3_aa: CTSSQESLQGRQETQYF; cdr3_nt: TGCACCAGCAGCCAAGAATCGCTACAGGGGAGACAAGAGACCCAGTACTTC
j_call: TRBJ1-1; clone_size: -; v_call: TRBV19; d_call: -; cdr3_length: 13; cdr3_aa: CASRSDRNTEAFF; cdr3_nt: TGTGCCAGTAGATCAGACAGGAACACTGAAGCTTTCTTT
j_call: TRBJ2-3; clone_size: -; v_call: TRBV18; d_call: TRBD2; cdr3_length: 16; cdr3_aa: CASSPLAGGRTDTQYF; cdr3_nt: TGTGCCAGCTCACCCCTAGCGGGGGGACGCACAGATACGCAGTATTTT
j_call: TRBJ2-7; clone_size: -; v_call: TRBV30; d_call: -; cdr3_length: 14; cdr3_aa: CAWSEGRAPYEQYF; cdr3_nt: TGTGCCTGGAGTGAGGGCAGAGCGCCCTACGAGCAGTACTTC
j_call: TRBJ2-5; clone_size: -; v_call: TRBV19; d_call: -; cdr3_length: 15; cdr3_aa: CASSISVGVTETQYF; cdr3_nt: TGTGCCAGTAGTATATCAGTAGGGGTTACAGAGACCCAGTACTTC
j_call: TRBJ2-4; clone_size: -; v_call: TRBV5-4; d_call: -; cdr3_length: 17; cdr3_aa: CASSSSNPVAIKNIQYF; cdr3_nt: TGTGCCAGCAGCTCATCCAACCCCGTAGCTATCAAAAACATTCAGTACTTC
j_call: TRBJ2-7; clone_size: once; v_call: TRBV6-5; d_call: -; cdr3_length: 14; cdr3_aa: CASSYGGETNEQYF; cdr3_nt: TGTGCCAGCAGTTACGGGGGAGAAACCAACGAGCAGTACTTC
j_call: TRBJ1-3; clone_size: -; v_call: TRBV2; d_call: TRBD1; cdr3_length: 15; cdr3_aa: CASSDPATGRNTIYF; cdr3_nt: TGTGCCAGCAGTGATCCCGCGACAGGGAGAAACACCATATATTTT
j_call: TRBJ1-2; clone_size: -; v_call: TRBV19; d_call: TRBD1; cdr3_length: 12; cdr3_aa: CASSGTGDGYTF; cdr3_nt: TGTGCCAGTAGCGGTACAGGGGACGGCTACACCTTC
j_call: TRBJ1-3; clone_size: -; v_call: TRBV6-1; d_call: -; cdr3_length: 15; cdr3_aa: CASSEVGHSGNTIYF; cdr3_nt: TGTGCCAGCAGTGAAGTAGGACATTCTGGAAACACCATATATTTT